These 26 T cell receptor beta chains were all obtained from the same sample, sequenced in a study of spatial heterogeneity in lung cancer. TCRdb ran MiXCR on the 5' RACE reads and lists one entry per CDR3 protein. The data hold about 120,000 distinct CDR3 sequences, with less than 15% observed a single time. Stated time point: blood at routine non-recurrence follow-up after resection. The study sequenced unsorted whole RNA from tumor, nontumor lung or frozen PBMC. The sample was PBMCs, taken at follow-up. The receptors were gathered from a male donor with early-stage non-small cell lung cancer.

The chain is built from TRBV29-1 and TRBJ2-7; D is ambiguous. The CDR3 totals 13 residues. The V end was cut by 4 bases, the J end by 3 bases, with 13 bases between. Germline V gene data show CDR1 as SQVTM and CDR2 as ANQGSEA. The CDR3 spells CSVVSDGLYEQYF. The CDR3 DNA sequence: TGCAGCGTTGTATCGGACGGTCTCTACGAGCAGTACTTC.

This clonotype was seen at least ten times. The CDR3: CASSSGTGSRQETQYF. The CDR3 region has the DNA TGTGCCAGCAGTTCCGGGACAGGGAGTCGGCAAGAGACCCAGTACTTC. The V and J genes are TRBV28 and TRBJ2-5, with 9 bases matching TRBD1. J was trimmed by 2 bases and V by 4 bases; bases with no gene match: 8. The CDR3 has 16 amino acids. Germline V CDR1 and CDR2: MDHEN, SYDVKM.

This clonotype was observed a handful of times. V and J are TRBV20-1 and TRBJ2-3, with 7 bases aligning to TRBD2. The CDR3 covers 13 residues. Germline V gene data show CDR1 as DFQATT and CDR2 as SNEGSKA (reference sequence). The ends lost 2 bases at V and 1 base at J; junction bases unmatched: 0. Written as DNA, the CDR3 is TGCAGTGCTAGACTAGCGGGCACAGATACGCAGTATTTT. Protein product: CSARLAGTDTQYF.

This clonotype was observed at least ten times. This chain joins TRBV29-1 and TRBJ1-3; D is possibly TRBD1 (5 bases). Trimming took 6 bases from V and 0 from J, leaving 9 bases between them. This CDR3 is built from 13 residues. Germline loops: CDR1 SQVTM, CDR2 ANQGSEA. The CDR3 here is CSVRDVSGNTIYF. The CDR3 nucleotides are TGCAGCGTCCGGGACGTCTCTGGAAACACCATATATTTT. Filled out from reference TRBV29-1 and TRBJ1-3, the complete variable domain reads SAVISQKPSRDICQRGTSLTIQCQVDSQVTMMFWYRQQPGQSLTLIATANQGSEATYESGFVIDKFPISRPNLTFSTLTVSNMSPEDSSIYLCSVRDVSGNTIYFGEGSWLTVV.

This clonotype came up a few times. V and J are TRBV11-3 and TRBJ2-1; 9 bases are shared with TRBD2. With V trimmed by 5 bases and J by 9 bases, 8 bases remained unmatched. CDR3 size: 14 residues. CDR1 and CDR2 (germline): SGHNT, YENEEA. The CDR3 protein is CASSPRATSGEQFF. CDR3 in DNA: TGTGCCAGCAGCCCAAGGGCGACTAGCGGTGAGCAGTTCTTC. Full variable domain (missing parts from reference TRBV11-3 and TRBJ2-1): EAGVVQSPRYKIIEKKQPVAFWCNPISGHNTLYWYLQNLGQGPELLIRYENEEAVDDSQLPKDRFSAERLKGVDSTLKIQPAELGDSAVYLCASSPRATSGEQFFGPGTRLTVL.

This clonotype came up many times. V is TRBV10-2 and J is TRBJ2-7; the D gene is possibly TRBD1 (6 bases). Trimming left V 10 bases short and J 0 bases short, with 16 bases between. CDR1 and CDR2 (germline): WSHSY, SAAADI. The CDR3 runs to 14 residues. In DNA, the CDR3 is TGCGCCACAAGACTACAGGGAAGCTCCTACGAGCAGTACTTC. Its translation is CATRLQGSSYEQYF.

This clonotype came up many times. The V gene is TRBV29-1, the J gene TRBJ2-3; perhaps TRBD1 as D (7 bases). With 1 base removed from V and 2 bases from J, the gap between germline ends came to 16 bases. This CDR3 comprises 16 residues. Germline V gene sequence: CDR1 SQVTM, CDR2 ANQGSEA. The CDR3 is CSVEGGFRGDTDTQYF. The DNA of the CDR3 is TGCAGCGTTGAAGGGGGCTTCAGGGGGGACACAGATACGCAGTATTTT.

The chain couples TRBV3-1 to TRBJ2-7, with 9 bases lining up with TRBD2. Looked up from germline, CDR1 is LGHDT and CDR2 is YNNKEL (reference sequence). J was trimmed by 2 bases and V by 4 bases; bases with no gene match: 6. The CDR3 runs 15 residues. The CDR3 DNA follows: TGTGCCAGCAGCCGGGCGACTAGCGGAACCTACGAGCAGTACTTC. This encodes CASSRATSGTYEQYF.

Ten or more counts support this clonotype. The CDR3 here is CASSLIGRGVGTEAFF. CDR3 nucleotide sequence: TGTGCCAGCAGCTTGATCGGCAGGGGAGTAGGCACTGAAGCTTTCTTT. The V call is TRBV5-4, the J call TRBJ1-1; TRBD1 is a possible D gene (6 bases). V was cut by 1 base and J by 4 bases, with 17 bases left in between. The CDR3 has 16 residues. Germline assignment: CDR1 SGHNT and CDR2 YYREEE (reference sequence).

This clonotype was seen many times. The gene calls are TRBV29-1 and TRBJ2-1; D not resolved. Germline assignment: CDR1 SQVTM and CDR2 ANQGSEA. This CDR3 has 11 amino acids. The V and J ends lost 3 bases and 4 bases respectively, with 4 bases between them. In DNA form, the CDR3 reads TGCAGCGTTGACGGTTACAATGAGCAGTTCTTC. This translates into CSVDGYNEQFF.

The table lists this clonotype with many counts. The chain uses TRBV12-3 or TRBV12-4 and TRBJ1-2; maybe TRBD1 (5 bases). V was shortened by 5 bases and J by 6 bases, with 19 bases between the two germline ends. The CDR3 loop spans 15 amino acids. The CDR3 nucleotides read TGTGCCAGCAGTCCTCCATCGGGGCTCCTCGATGGCTACACCTTC. It yields the protein CASSPPSGLLDGYTF.

This clonotype was seen only a few times. The V call is TRBV29-1, the J call TRBJ2-7; D is unresolved. The CDR3 length is 15 residues. Germline lookup yields CDR1 SQVTM and CDR2 ANQGSEA. V lost 0 bases and J lost 5, with 17 bases in between. The CDR3 here is CSVEESVKGSHEQYF. Written as DNA, the CDR3 is TGCAGCGTTGAAGAAAGTGTGAAAGGGTCCCACGAGCAGTACTTC.

This rearrangement joins TRBV10-3 to TRBJ2-2; D perhaps matches TRBD2 (7 bases). Germline V gene sequence: CDR1 ENHRY, CDR2 SYGVKD. Trimming shortened V by 3 bases and J by 5 bases, and 13 bases separated the two germline ends. This CDR3 comprises 15 residues. CDR3 in amino acids: CAISDSRGGTGELFF. The CDR3 DNA reads TGTGCCATCAGTGACTCCAGGGGAGGGACCGGGGAGCTGTTTTTT.

There are a few counts of this clonotype. The chain uses TRBV5-1 and TRBJ2-5, with 11 bases that match TRBD2. The CDR3 extends over 16 amino acids. The V gene's germline CDR1 is SGHRS and CDR2 YFSETQ. Unmatched junction bases numbered 10, after V lost 4 bases and J lost 5 bases. The CDR3 reads CASSLGTSGLPETQYF. The CDR3 nucleotides are TGCGCCAGCAGCCTCGGGACTAGCGGACTGCCGGAGACCCAGTACTTC.

This clonotype was detected ten times or more. This chain links TRBV11-3 with TRBJ2-1, with 10 bases matching TRBD1. In germline, CDR1 is SGHNT, CDR2 YENEEA. V dropped 4 bases and J dropped 4; count of bases not matched to a gene: 7. This CDR3 has 16 amino acids. The DNA for the CDR3 is TGTGCCAGCAGCTCCACCGGGACAGGGGCGTACAATGAGCAGTTCTTC. It translates to CASSSTGTGAYNEQFF.

This clonotype occurred a few times. The chain combines TRBV5-1 with TRBJ1-1, with TRBD1 matching over 7 bases. Germline assignment: CDR1 SGHRS and CDR2 YFSETQ. After removal of 0 bases from V and 1 base from J, the junction contained 3 bases not matched to a gene. This CDR3 has 15 residues. Here the CDR3 reads CASSLGDSWNTEAFF. The CDR3 coding sequence is TGCGCCAGCAGCTTGGGGGACAGCTGGAACACTGAAGCTTTCTTT.

In this sample, this clonotype turned up many times. The V call is TRBV7-9, the J call TRBJ2-7; 9 nucleotides align to TRBD1. The germline V gene encodes CDR1 SEHNR and CDR2 FQNEAQ (reference sequence). V lost 5 bases to trimming and J lost 2 bases; unmatched junction nucleotides: 7. The CDR3 has 15 amino acids. CDR3 in DNA: TGTGCCAGCAGCGACGATCGGGACAGGGCCTACGAGCAGTACTTC. Translation gives CASSDDRDRAYEQYF.

This clonotype was found a few times. The rearrangement links TRBV3-1 to TRBJ2-7; D unresolved. The CDR3 totals 12 residues. Per the germline V gene, CDR1 is LGHDT and CDR2 is YNNKEL (reference sequence). V was trimmed by 4 bases and J by 5 bases, leaving 9 bases between them. CDR3 DNA sequence: TGTGCCAGCAGCCTACATGGGGACGAGCAGTACTTC. Amino acids: CASSLHGDEQYF.

The chain couples TRBV4-1 to TRBJ2-3; 11 bases are shared with TRBD2. V lost 5 bases and J lost 5; bases outside the gene matches: 15. This CDR3 spans 18 amino acids. The germline CDR1 and CDR2 sequences are MGHRA and YSYEKL. CDR3 DNA: TGCGCCAGCAGCTCAGGGGTGTCTAGCGGGGGGCCCGGAGATACGCAGTATTTT. Its translation: CASSSGVSSGGPGDTQYF.

This clonotype was seen a handful of times. J is TRBJ2-7 and V is TRBV5-1, with unresolved D. V was shortened by 0 bases and J by 7 bases, with 8 bases between the two germline ends. Germline CDR1 is SGHRS and CDR2 is YFSETQ. The CDR3 extends over 12 amino acids. CDR3 sequence: CASSLDLREQYF. The CDR3 coding sequence is TGCGCCAGCAGCTTGGATCTAAGGGAGCAGTACTTC.

This clonotype showed up just a few times. This rearrangement joins TRBV3-1 to TRBJ1-2; 7 nucleotides match TRBD1. Germline V gene sequence: CDR1 LGHDT, CDR2 YNNKEL (reference sequence). The CDR3 is 14 residues long. Trimming took 2 bases from V and 4 from J; bases not matched to a gene: 4. CDR3 DNA sequence: TGTGCCAGCAGCCAACCCCAGGGGGGCTATGGCTACACCTTC. It encodes CASSQPQGGYGYTF.

There are a few counts of this clonotype. The V gene is TRBV4-3, the J gene TRBJ2-1, with D tentatively TRBD1 (7 bases). The CDR3 is 15 residues long. CDR1 is LGHNA and CDR2 is YSLEER in the germline V gene. The V gene lost 2 bases and the J gene lost 3 bases, with 11 bases spanning the gap. The DNA for the CDR3 is TGCGCCAGCAGCCAACGACAGGGAGGCTACAATGAGCAGTTCTTC. This translates into CASSQRQGGYNEQFF.

This clonotype appeared many times. The V gene is TRBV28, the J gene TRBJ2-1; D uncertain. The V end lost 2 bases, the J end lost 9 bases, and 8 bases lay between the germline ends. Germline V lookup: CDR1 MDHEN, CDR2 SYDVKM. The CDR3 is 12 residues long. The chain's CDR3 is CASSLTLGEQFF. The CDR3 DNA follows: TGTGCCAGCAGTTTAACTCTCGGTGAGCAGTTCTTC.

This clonotype was seen at least ten times. The genes are TRBV20-1 and TRBJ1-1, with D possibly being TRBD1 (5 bases). The CDR3 has 14 amino acids. Germline CDR1 DFQATT, CDR2 SNEGSKA (reference sequence). V lost 0 bases, J lost 1 base, and 9 bases lay in between. CDR3 sequence reads: CSARDPQGNTEAFF. The CDR3, as DNA: TGCAGTGCTAGAGATCCCCAGGGGAACACTGAAGCTTTCTTT.

The chain is built from TRBV2 and TRBJ2-5; D is unresolved. CDR3 length: 15 amino acids. Trimming removed 5 bases at V and 0 bases at J, with 13 bases between. Germline V gene data show CDR1 as SNHLY and CDR2 as FYNNEI. The CDR3 DNA reads TGTGCCAGCAGTCGAGAGAACTCGTACCAAGAGACCCAGTACTTC. This codes for CASSRENSYQETQYF.

The chain couples TRBV30 to TRBJ2-1; the D gene is possibly TRBD2 (7 bases). Germline CDR1 is GTSNPN and CDR2 is SVGIG (reference sequence). With 7 bases removed from V and 1 base from J, the gap between germline ends came to 11 bases. The CDR3 runs to 13 residues. The CDR3 DNA reads TGTGCCTATAGGGGGGGGTCCTACAATGAGCAGTTCTTC. Protein: CAYRGGSYNEQFF. The variable domain in full, completed from reference TRBV30 and TRBJ2-1, reads SQTIHQWPATLVQPVGSPLSLECTVEGTSNPNLYWYRQAAGRGLQLLFYSVGIGQISSEVPQNLSASRPQDRQFILSSKKLLLSDSGFYLCAYRGGSYNEQFFGPGTRLTVL.